Following are 20 T cell receptor beta chains from one sample sequenced in a study of T cell responses to AZD1222 COVID-19 vaccine. TCRdb's table, derived via immunoSEQ multiplex PCR, lists solely in-frame clones and lacks some. The table records 95,000 to 150,000 clones, approximately 85% of them present only once. The input for sequencing was peripheral blood, taken 28 days after the second AZD1222 dose. The receptor set was obtained from an adult who received the AZD1222 COVID-19 vaccine.

This clone has only a few counts. This CDR3 is CASSARADTQYF. The CDR3 DNA reads TGTGCCAGCAGCGCCCGTGCAGATACGCAGTATTTT. The chain uses TRBV7-9 and TRBJ2-3; no definite D call. The germline gives CDR1 SEHNR, CDR2 FQNEAQ (reference sequence). The CDR3 is made up of 12 amino acids. V was trimmed by 5 bases and J by 4 bases, leaving 7 bases between them. The full variable domain, completed using reference TRBV7-9 and TRBJ2-3, is DTGVSQNPRHKITKRGQNVTFRCDPISEHNRLYWYRQTLGQGPEFLTYFQNEAQLEKSRLLSDRFSAERPKGSFSTLEIQRTEQGDSAMYLCASSARADTQYFGPGTRLTVL.

This chain connects TRBV4-3 to TRBJ2-3; the D is unclear. Germline assignment: CDR1 LGHNA and CDR2 YSLEER. This CDR3 region has 16 residues. V was cut by 1 base and J by 0 bases, with 11 bases left in between. The CDR3 DNA reads TGCGCCAGCAGCCAAGGAGAAGTTACTAGCACAGATACGCAGTATTTT. Its protein product is CASSQGEVTSTDTQYF.

This clone was detected once. The V call is TRBV18, the J call TRBJ1-2; 10 bases align to TRBD1. This CDR3 is built from 14 residues. After removal of 6 bases from V and 9 bases from J, the junction contained 10 bases not matched to a gene. Germline lookup yields CDR1 KGHSH and CDR2 LQKENI. The CDR3 reads CASSVSGQGRRYTF. The CDR3 coding sequence is TGTGCCAGCTCGGTGTCGGGACAGGGGCGTCGCTACACCTTC.

The genes are TRBV21-1 and TRBJ2-7; TRBD1 is taken as the D call from the table, unchecked against the DNA. TRBV21-1 is tagged as a pseudogene. This CDR3 region has 17 residues. The DNA for the CDR3 is TGTGCCAGCAGCAATTTCCAGGGGACCCCCTCTTGGTACGAGCAGTACTTC. Translating it yields CASSNFQGTPSWYEQYF.

The chain employs TRBV7-8 and TRBJ2-2; D remains ambiguous. Germline lookup yields CDR1 SGHVS and CDR2 FQNEAQ. With 1 base removed from V and 3 bases from J, the gap between germline ends came to 12 bases. This CDR3 contains 16 residues. CDR3 in amino acids: CASSLGRHQYTGELFF. CDR3 nucleotide sequence: TGTGCCAGCAGCTTAGGAAGACATCAATACACCGGGGAGCTGTTTTTT.

This clone was detected once. The rearrangement links TRBV19 to TRBJ1-6, with D unclear. The CDR3 is 12 residues long. CDR1 LNHDA and CDR2 SQIVND come from the germline V gene (reference sequence). The ends were cut back, 6 bases at V and 7 bases at J, with 7 bases in the middle. The DNA for the CDR3 is TGTGCCAGTAGGGTGGGGAATTCACCCCTCCACTTT. Protein product: CASRVGNSPLHF.

V and J are TRBV3-1 (or the pseudogene TRBV3-2) and TRBJ1-1, with a tentative D call TRBD1 (5 bases). The CDR3 loop spans 16 amino acids. The V end was cut by 0 bases, the J end by 3 bases, with 14 bases between. Germline CDR1 reads LGHDT; CDR2 reads YNNKEL (reference sequence). CDR3 sequence reads: CASSQDLWAGDTEAFF. CDR3 coding DNA: TGTGCCAGCAGCCAAGATCTGTGGGCGGGGGACACTGAAGCTTTCTTT.

V is TRBV24-1 and J is TRBJ2-5; a possible D gene is TRBD1 (5 bases). V gave up 10 bases and J gave up 4 bases, with 9 bases separating them. Germline CDR1 is KGHDR and CDR2 is SFDVKD. The CDR3 covers 11 residues. The CDR3 here is CATQRGETQYF. The CDR3 nucleotides read TGTGCCACGCAAAGGGGAGAGACCCAGTACTTC.

As concerns this clone: At one boundary the junction diverges from the germline segment, which might be a read error. This chain joins TRBV9 and TRBJ2-5; perhaps TRBD2 as D (6 bases). The CDR3 has 15 amino acids. Germline V gene data show CDR1 as SGDLS and CDR2 as YYNGEE. The DNA for the CDR3 is TGTACCAGCAGCCCCGGGCCGGGGAGGATGGAGACCCAGTACTTC. This sequence encodes CTSSPGPGRMETQYF.

This sequence joins TRBV4-1 and TRBJ1-2; D possibly corresponds to TRBD1 (5 bases). Germline V lookup: CDR1 MGHRA, CDR2 YSYEKL. Trimming removed 2 bases at V and 2 bases at J, with 21 bases between. The CDR3 is 18 amino acids. The CDR3 loop reads CASSQPLQGLAKNYGYTF. CDR3 nucleotides: TGCGCCAGCAGCCAACCCCTCCAGGGCCTGGCAAAAAACTATGGCTACACCTTC.

The V call is TRBV12-5, the J call TRBJ2-2; D perhaps matches TRBD1 (6 bases). The CDR3 runs 14 residues. Germline CDR1 LGHNT, CDR2 FRNRAP. V lost 6 bases, J lost 2 bases, and 10 bases lay in between. DNA for the CDR3: TGTGCTAGTGGGTCCGGGACAAACACCGGGGAGCTGTTTTTT. This translates into CASGSGTNTGELFF.

This clone showed up just a few times. The chain links TRBV9 to TRBJ1-4; a weak D match, TRBD1 (5 bases). The CDR3 sequence is 12 residues long. Per germline, CDR1 SGDLS and CDR2 YYNGEE. Between the trimmed V and J ends, which lost 6 bases and 8 bases, there was a span of 11 bases. CDR3 bases: TGTGCCAGCACGAGGGGACGGGAAAAACTGTTTTTT. This translates into CASTRGREKLFF.

The CDR3 spells CASSRRASGNTIYF. The CDR3 DNA is TGTGCCAGCAGCCGCAGGGCCTCTGGAAACACCATATATTTT. The chain links TRBV9 to TRBJ1-3; the D gene is possibly TRBD1 (5 bases). CDR3 length: 14 amino acids. V lost 4 bases, J lost 0 bases, and 8 bases lay in between. Germline CDR1 SGDLS, CDR2 YYNGEE.

This clone was seen once. The chain joins TRBV7-9 to TRBJ2-5; D is possibly TRBD1 (6 bases). The CDR3 length is 16 residues. Germline CDR1 SEHNR, CDR2 FQNEAQ (reference sequence). Trimming pared 4 bases from V and 5 bases from J, leaving 20 bases between. The CDR3 protein is CASSYRAGGLVETQYF. The DNA for the CDR3 is TGTGCCAGCAGCTACCGAGCTGGGGGCCTGGTCGAGACCCAGTACTTC.

The chain links TRBV29-1 to TRBJ2-3; no firm D call. Trimming removed 5 bases at V and 0 bases at J, with 9 bases between. CDR1 SQVTM and CDR2 ANQGSEA come from the germline V gene. The CDR3 covers 13 residues. The CDR3 nucleotides read TGCAGCGTTTCAAAGGGAAGCACAGATACGCAGTATTTT. It encodes CSVSKGSTDTQYF.

The chain employs TRBV2 and TRBJ2-6; D is perhaps TRBD1 (5 bases). Germline CDR1 SNHLY, CDR2 FYNNEI. The V gene lost 2 bases and the J gene lost 2 bases, with 10 bases spanning the gap. CDR3 size: 16 residues. The CDR3 loop is CASSERQIAGANVLTF. The CDR3 region has the DNA TGTGCCAGCAGTGAAAGACAGATCGCTGGGGCCAACGTCCTGACTTTC.

The genes are TRBV19 and TRBJ2-6; the D gene is possibly TRBD1 (5 bases). Germline CDR1 LNHDA, CDR2 SQIVND (reference sequence). V lost 4 bases and J 7 bases, leaving 14 bases between the germline ends. The CDR3 loop spans 15 amino acids. The CDR3 reads CASSKTGFAANVLTF. Here the CDR3 DNA reads TGTGCCAGTAGTAAAACAGGTTTCGCAGCCAACGTCCTGACTTTC.

The rearrangement joins TRBV10-3 to TRBJ1-5, with D uncertain. Per germline, CDR1 ENHRY and CDR2 SYGVKD. Deletions cut 7 bases from V and 3 bases from J, with 10 bases between. This CDR3 is built from 13 residues. The CDR3 loop reads CAITSNPNQPQHF. The CDR3 region has the DNA TGTGCCATCACGTCCAATCCCAATCAGCCCCAGCATTTT.

The chain employs TRBV5-1 and TRBJ1-2, with a possible D match to TRBD1 (5 bases). V gave up 0 bases and J gave up 5 bases, with 11 bases separating them. Germline V gives CDR1 SGHRS, CDR2 YFSETQ. There are 14 residues in the CDR3. The CDR3 loop reads CASSLALQDYGYTF. The CDR3 DNA sequence: TGCGCCAGCAGCTTGGCTCTACAGGATTATGGCTACACCTTC.

This chain links TRBV5-4 with TRBJ2-2; 9 bases map to TRBD1. This CDR3 region has 16 residues. With V trimmed by 0 bases and J by 4 bases, 4 bases remained unmatched. From germline, CDR1 is SGHNT and CDR2 YYREEE (reference sequence). CDR3 bases: TGTGCCAGCAGCTTGGCCGGGACAGGGTTCACCGGGGAGCTGTTTTTT. Amino acids: CASSLAGTGFTGELFF.